This T cell receptor (beta chain) was documented in a study of CD8+CD57+ T cells in acquired aplastic anemia. Study information: Across the sorted CD4+ and CD8+ cells, DNA amounts averaged 3.2 ug. Study findings and constraints: The study identified twenty-nine CD8+ CDR3 sequences shared by patients and controls. In CD8+ cells, Simpson's diversity showed no significant difference between patients and controls.

TCR beta VDJ and CDR3 profiles were obtained from a genomic DNA template. TCRdb re-derived calls from the reads in MiXCR, one entry per CDR3 protein. Seen here are around 190,000 distinct CDR3 sequences, around 50% observed once, and the top ten hold 10% to 15%. For this clonotype: Its target is unknown.

The authors sequenced patients whose flow cytometry had shown CD8+CD57+ cell expansion. Patients had not yet gotten any therapy when their blood was taken for sampling. The V end was cut by 0 bases, the J end by 1 base, with 7 bases between. The CDR3 is 13 amino acids. Per germline, CDR1 SQVTM and CDR2 ANQGSEA. The chain joins TRBV29-1 to TRBJ2-7; D is perhaps TRBD1 (6 bases). Material for sequencing was sorted CD4+, CD8+, or CD8+CD57+ T cells (not recorded which) from PBMCs. The receptor was derived from a human donor with aplastic anemia. CDR3 sequence: CSVEEGQSYEQYF. The CDR3 DNA is TGCAGCGTTGAAGAAGGACAGTCCTACGAGCAGTACTTC.